This T cell receptor beta chain comes out of a study of blood T cell repertoires in COVID-19. Study context: The United States, Italy and Spain were the sources of the acute and convalescent COVID-19 samples.

Germline V gene lookup returns CDR1 SEHNR and CDR2 FQNEAQ (reference sequence). V lost 1 base, J lost 4 bases, and 10 bases stayed unmatched. The CDR3 runs to 16 residues. The Seattle patients joined while their infection was active and were tracked longitudinally afterward. Original methodology: Reference gene primer amplification gave nucleated cell count estimates. Assay used: immunoSEQ multiplex PCR; TCRdb lists only in-frame clones, some missing. V, J and clone size were drawn from that table, and D and trimming were deduced from the DNA. Among about 120,000 clones listed, nearly 90% were seen once.

The rearrangement uses TRBV7-9 and TRBJ2-7, with 7 bases lining up with TRBD1. Sequencing used peripheral blood. The origin of this receptor is a woman between 55 and 75 years old with COVID-19, enrolled during active disease. DNA of the CDR3: TGTGCCAGCAGCTTAGTCGGGTCAGGGGGTAGGTACGAGCAGTACTTC. Protein product: CASSLVGSGGRYEQYF.